The entry that follows covers one TCR beta chain sequence. A sample-barcoded 5' primer and a J-beta primer mix were used in a second PCR of roughly 6 to 12 cycles. TCRdb reprocessed the 5' RACE reads with MiXCR, giving one entry per CDR3 protein. The table includes some 560,000 distinct CDR3 sequences, about 25% detected once. CDR1 and CDR2 from the germline V gene are MNHEY and SVGAGI. The V end was cut by 0 bases, the J end by 7 bases, with 12 bases between. CDR3 length: 15 amino acids. This sample stems from a study of blood T cells in healthy people across ages. This sample was also put to use in a study of T cells of mothers and their children. That publication notes: In each mother, TCR beta CDR3 reads exceeded 10 million; in each child, they numbered around 3 million.

Sample: blood. V and J are TRBV6-5 and TRBJ2-2; possibly TRBD2 for D (6 bases). This sequence originates from a boy younger than 10 in good health. DNA of the CDR3: TGTGCCAGCAGTTACTCGACTAGGAGGAACGGGGAGCTGTTTTTT. Translation: CASSYSTRRNGELFF.